The clone carrying this T cell receptor (beta chain) appeared a few times. Semi-nested PCR with Nested Universal Primer A followed constant-region reverse priming of full-length variable regions. TCRdb reprocessed the 5' RACE reads with MiXCR, giving one entry per CDR3 protein. The repertoire has approximately 7,000 distinct CDR3 sequences, about 73% of them found once; the top ten carry about 5%. Germline V gene data show CDR1 as MNHNS and CDR2 as SASEGT. This CDR3 comprises 15 residues. V lost 4 bases and J lost 4, with 16 bases in between. Treg sorting used a CD4+CD25+CD127-/low gate. This rearrangement joins TRBV6-1 to TRBJ2-5; D might be TRBD2 (6 bases). This receptor was obtained from a female donor with breast cancer. Sequencing used tumor-infiltrating Tregs sorted from the breast tumor. CDR3 nucleotides: TGTGCCAGCAGTGCCCCACCCTCGCGGGGAGAGACCCAGTACTTC. Translated, it gives CASSAPPSRGETQYF.